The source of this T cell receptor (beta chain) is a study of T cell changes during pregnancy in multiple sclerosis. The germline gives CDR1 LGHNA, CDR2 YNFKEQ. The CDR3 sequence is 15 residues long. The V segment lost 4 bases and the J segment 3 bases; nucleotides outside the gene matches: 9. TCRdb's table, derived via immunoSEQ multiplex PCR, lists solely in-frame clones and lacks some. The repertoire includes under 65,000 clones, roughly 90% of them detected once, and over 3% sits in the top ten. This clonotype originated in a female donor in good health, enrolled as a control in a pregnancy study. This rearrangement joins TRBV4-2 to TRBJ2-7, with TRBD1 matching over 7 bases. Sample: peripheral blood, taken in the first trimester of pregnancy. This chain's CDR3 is CASSRSGTENYEQYF. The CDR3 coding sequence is TGTGCCAGCAGCCGCTCCGGGACAGAGAACTACGAGCAGTACTTC.